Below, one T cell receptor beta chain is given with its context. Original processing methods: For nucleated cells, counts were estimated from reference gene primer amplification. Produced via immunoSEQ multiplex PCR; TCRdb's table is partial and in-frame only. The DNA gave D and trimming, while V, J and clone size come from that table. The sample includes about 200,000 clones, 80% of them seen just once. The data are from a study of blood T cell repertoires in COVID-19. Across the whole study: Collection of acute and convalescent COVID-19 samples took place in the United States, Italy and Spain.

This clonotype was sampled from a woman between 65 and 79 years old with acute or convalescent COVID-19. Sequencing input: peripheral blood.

The CDR3 is CASSEWDRDQPQHF. In DNA form, the CDR3 reads TGTGCCAGCAGTGAATGGGACAGGGATCAGCCCCAGCATTTT. The rearrangement uses TRBV2 and TRBJ1-5, with TRBD1 matching over 9 bases. The V gene end was trimmed by 2 bases and the J gene end by 5 bases; junction bases not matched to a gene: 1. CDR1 is SNHLY, CDR2 FYNNEI, per germline. The length of the CDR3 is 14 residues.